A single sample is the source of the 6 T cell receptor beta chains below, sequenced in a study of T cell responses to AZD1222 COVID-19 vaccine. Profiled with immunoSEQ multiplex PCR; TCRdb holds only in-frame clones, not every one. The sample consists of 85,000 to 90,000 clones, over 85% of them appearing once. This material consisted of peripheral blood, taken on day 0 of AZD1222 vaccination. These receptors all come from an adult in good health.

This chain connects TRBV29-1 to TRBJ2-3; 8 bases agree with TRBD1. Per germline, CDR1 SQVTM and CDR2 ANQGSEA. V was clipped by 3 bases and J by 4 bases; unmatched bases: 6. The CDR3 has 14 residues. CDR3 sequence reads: CSVDRGRLPDTQYF. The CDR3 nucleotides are TGCAGCGTTGACAGGGGGCGTTTGCCAGATACGCAGTATTTT.

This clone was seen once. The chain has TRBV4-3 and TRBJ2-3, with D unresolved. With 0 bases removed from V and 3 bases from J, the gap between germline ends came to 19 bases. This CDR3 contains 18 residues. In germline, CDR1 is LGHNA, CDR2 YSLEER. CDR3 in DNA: TGCGCCAGCAGCCAAGATAGTGGTTTGGGCAGCCCTACAGATACGCAGTATTTT. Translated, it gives CASSQDSGLGSPTDTQYF.

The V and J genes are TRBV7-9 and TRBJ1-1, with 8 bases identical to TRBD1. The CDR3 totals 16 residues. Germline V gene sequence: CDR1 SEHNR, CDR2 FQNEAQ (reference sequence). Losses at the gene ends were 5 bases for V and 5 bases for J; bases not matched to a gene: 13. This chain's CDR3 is CASSNRGSGGGTEAFF. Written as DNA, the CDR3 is TGTGCCAGCAGCAACAGGGGGTCAGGAGGCGGGACTGAAGCTTTCTTT. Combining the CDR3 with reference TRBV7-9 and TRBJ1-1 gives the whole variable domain DTGVSQNPRHKITKRGQNVTFRCDPISEHNRLYWYRQTLGQGPEFLTYFQNEAQLEKSRLLSDRFSAERPKGSFSTLEIQRTEQGDSAMYLCASSNRGSGGGTEAFFGQGTRLTVV.

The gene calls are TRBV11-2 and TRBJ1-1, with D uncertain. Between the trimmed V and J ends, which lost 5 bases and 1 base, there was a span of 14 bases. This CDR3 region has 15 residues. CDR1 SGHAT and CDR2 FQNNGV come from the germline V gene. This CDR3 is CASSPGTITNTEAFF. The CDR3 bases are TGTGCCAGCAGCCCCGGCACAATAACGAACACTGAAGCTTTCTTT. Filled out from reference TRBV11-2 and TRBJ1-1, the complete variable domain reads EAGVAQSPRYKIIEKRQSVAFWCNPISGHATLYWYQQILGQGPKLLIQFQNNGVVDDSQLPKDRFSAERLKGVDSTLKIQPAKLEDSAVYLCASSPGTITNTEAFFGQGTRLTVV.

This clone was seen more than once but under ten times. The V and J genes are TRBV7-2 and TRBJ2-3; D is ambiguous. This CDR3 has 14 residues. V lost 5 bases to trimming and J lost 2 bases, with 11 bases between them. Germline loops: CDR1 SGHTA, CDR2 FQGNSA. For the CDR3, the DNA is TGTGCCAGCAGCAGCGCCCCGCCCACAGATACGCAGTATTTT. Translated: CASSSAPPTDTQYF.

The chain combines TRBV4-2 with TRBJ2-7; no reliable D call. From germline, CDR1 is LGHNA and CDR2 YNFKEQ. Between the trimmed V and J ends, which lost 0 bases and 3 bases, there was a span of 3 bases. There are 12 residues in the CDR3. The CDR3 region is CASSQDVYEQYF. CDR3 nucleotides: TGTGCCAGCAGCCAAGATGTCTACGAGCAGTACTTC.